This T cell receptor beta chain came from a study of blood T cell repertoires in COVID-19. Only one count was recorded for this clone. Original methodology: Reference gene primer amplification yielded estimated nucleated cell counts. Libraries were prepared by immunoSEQ multiplex PCR; TCRdb keeps only in-frame clonotypes and omits some of them. For V, J and clone size, that table is used; D and trimming come from the DNA. The sample records roughly 100,000 clones, over 85% being singletons. The TCR sequence derives from a human donor with COVID-19, enrolled during active disease. The donor label of this sample is uncertain. The sample was peripheral blood.

The CDR3 protein is CATPGLAGDEQFF. The DNA of the CDR3 is TGTGCCACCCCAGGACTAGCGGGGGATGAGCAGTTCTTC. This chain connects TRBV28 to TRBJ2-1, with 13 bases that match TRBD2. With 10 bases clipped from V and 8 bases from J, the junction kept 5 bases outside the gene matches. The CDR3 length is 13 residues. Germline V gene lookup returns CDR1 MDHEN and CDR2 SYDVKM.